This TCR beta chain derives from a study of cytomegalovirus exposure and HLA in healthy donors. The CDR3 covers 13 residues. Per germline, CDR1 MNHEY and CDR2 SMNVEV (reference sequence). Germline trimming cut 0 bases from V and 11 bases from J; bases unmatched to any gene: 5. This clone was seen more than once but under ten times. Only in-frame clones appear in the TCRdb table, and some are missing; sequencing was by immunoSEQ multiplex PCR. The top ten clones hold around 2.5% of a sample with 150,000 to 200,000 clones, 85% of them seen once. Sample: PBMCs. This chain connects TRBV27 to TRBJ1-1; 8 positions match TRBD1. This TCR was recovered from a young man in good health and CMV-seropositive. CDR3 protein: CASSLSVRGQAFF. The CDR3 DNA reads TGTGCCAGCAGTTTATCGGTCAGGGGGCAGGCTTTCTTT.